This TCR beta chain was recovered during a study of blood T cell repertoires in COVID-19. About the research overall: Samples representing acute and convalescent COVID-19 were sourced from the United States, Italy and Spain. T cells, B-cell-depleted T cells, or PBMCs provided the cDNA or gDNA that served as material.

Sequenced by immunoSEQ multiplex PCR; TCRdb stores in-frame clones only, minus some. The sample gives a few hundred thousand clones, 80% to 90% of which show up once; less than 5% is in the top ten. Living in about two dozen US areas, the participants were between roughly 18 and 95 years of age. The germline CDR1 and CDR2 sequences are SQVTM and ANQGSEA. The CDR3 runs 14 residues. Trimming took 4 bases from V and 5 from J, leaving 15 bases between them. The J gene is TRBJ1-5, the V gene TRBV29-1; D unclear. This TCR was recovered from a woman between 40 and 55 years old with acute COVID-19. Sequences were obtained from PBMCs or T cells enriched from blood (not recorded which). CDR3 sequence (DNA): TGCAGCGTTGTCGATGGCACAATCGATCAGCCCCAGCATTTT. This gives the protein CSVVDGTIDQPQHF.